The rows below give T cell receptor beta chains drawn from one sample of a study of early T cells in non-severe SARS-CoV-2 infection. A single record per CDR3 protein comes from TCRdb applying MiXCR to the 5' RACE reads. The profile shows fewer than 85,000 distinct CDR3 sequences, 15% to 18% of them singletons. Sequencing input: whole blood. Source of these receptors: an adult who was a healthcare worker with PCR-confirmed SARS-CoV-2 infection or an uninfected control (not recorded which). The CDR3 runs from the conserved cysteine through the conserved F or W. The order of the fields is clone size, V gene, D gene, J gene, CDR3 length, CDR3 protein, CDR3 DNA. D genes are given only for firm matches. A row's size may be missing; if present it is once, few, many or a size class.

NA	TRBV25-1	TRBD2	TRBJ2-7	13	CASGLAGTYEQYF	TGTGCCAGTGGACTAGCGGGTACCTACGAGCAGTACTTC
few	TRBV11-2	NA	TRBJ1-3	17	CASSPSWDPSSGNTIYF	TGTGCCAGCAGCCCGTCCTGGGACCCCAGCTCTGGAAACACCATATATTTT
NA	TRBV6-5	NA	TRBJ1-2	15	CASIEGWGHSPSYTF	TGTGCCAGCATCGAGGGGTGGGGACACTCGCCTAGCTACACCTTC
few	TRBV27	TRBD2	TRBJ2-4	19	CASSLLPASGGIAKNIQYF	TGTGCCAGCAGTTTACTCCCGGCTAGCGGGGGAATAGCCAAAAACATTCAGTACTTC
NA	TRBV2	NA	TRBJ2-5	13	CASRATSQETQHF	TGTGCCAGCAGGGCGACTTCGCAAGAGACCCAGCACTTC
NA	TRBV7-2	TRBD2	TRBJ2-1	15	CASSFQRGYDNEQFF	TGTGCCAGCAGCTTTCAGCGGGGGTATGACAATGAGCAGTTCTTC
few	TRBV10-3	NA	TRBJ2-3	14	CATEEEGRTDTQYF	TGTGCCACCGAGGAGGAGGGGAGAACAGATACGCAGTATTTT
NA	TRBV12-3/TRBV12-4	TRBD1	TRBJ2-7	14	CASSLTGNPYEQYF	TGTGCCAGCAGTTTGACAGGGAACCCCTACGAGCAGTACTTC
NA	TRBV7-9	NA	TRBJ2-3	16	CASSLQLGLAPDTQYF	TGTGCCAGCAGCTTACAGTTGGGCCTAGCACCAGATACGCAGTATTTT
NA	TRBV15	NA	TRBJ1-1	17	CATSRETASTPPSEAFF	TGTGCCACCAGCAGAGAGACGGCCTCGACTCCTCCCTCTGAAGCTTTCTTT
NA	TRBV4-3	NA	TRBJ2-2	16	CASSQERRLFTGELFF	TGCGCCAGCAGCCAAGAAAGACGCTTATTCACCGGGGAGCTGTTTTTT
few	TRBV9	NA	TRBJ2-7	11	CASSEHHEQYF	TGTGCCAGCAGCGAGCACCACGAGCAGTACTTC
few	TRBV3-1	NA	TRBJ1-1	15	CASSPPAGRNTEAFF	TGTGCCAGCAGCCCCCCCGCAGGGAGAAACACTGAAGCTTTCTTT
few	TRBV19	TRBD2	TRBJ2-7	14	CASAPGGVSYEQYF	TGTGCCAGTGCCCCGGGAGGGGTCTCCTACGAGCAGTACTTC
few	TRBV11-2	NA	TRBJ1-1	12	CASSLDLIEAFF	TGTGCCAGCAGCTTAGATTTAATTGAAGCTTTCTTT
few	TRBV5-1	NA	TRBJ2-1	18	CASSSPGGAQSSYNEQFF	TGCGCCAGCAGTTCACCCGGGGGTGCCCAAAGCTCCTACAATGAGCAGTTCTTC
NA	TRBV20-1	NA	TRBJ1-1	12	CSARGPEVEAFF	TGCAGTGCTAGAGGCCCCGAGGTTGAAGCTTTCTTT
NA	TRBV20-1	TRBD1	TRBJ1-2	14	CSAREGDRHYGYTF	TGCAGTGCTAGAGAGGGGGACAGGCACTATGGCTACACCTTC
NA	TRBV6-6	NA	TRBJ1-6	12	CASIRGNSPLHF	TGTGCCAGTATCCGGGGTAATTCACCCCTCCACTTT
few	TRBV7-9	NA	TRBJ1-4	17	CASSLRGQATPDEKLFF	TGTGCCAGCAGCCTAAGAGGGCAGGCCACCCCAGATGAAAAACTGTTTTTT
few	TRBV5-6	NA	TRBJ2-5	13	CASSLRHQETQYF	TGTGCCAGCAGCTTACGTCACCAAGAGACCCAGTACTTC
NA	TRBV25-1	TRBD2	TRBJ2-2	17	CASGNPPLAVNTGELFF	TGTGCCAGCGGAAACCCCCCACTAGCGGTGAACACCGGGGAGCTGTTTTTT
many	TRBV20-1	TRBD1	TRBJ1-5	17	CSARAGDRAASNQPQHF	TGCAGTGCTAGAGCCGGGGACAGGGCGGCGAGCAATCAGCCCCAGCATTTT
NA	TRBV27	TRBD2	TRBJ2-1	21	CASSLSRGLAGGLSSYNEQFF	TGTGCCAGCAGTTTATCGCGGGGACTAGCGGGGGGCCTGAGCTCCTACAATGAGCAGTTCTTC
NA	TRBV18	NA	TRBJ2-7	14	CASSPDGVRYEQYF	TGTGCCAGCTCACCAGACGGAGTTCGGTACGAGCAGTACTTC
few	TRBV20-1	NA	TRBJ1-4	12	CSAVGSGRKLFF	TGCAGTGCAGTGGGGTCGGGGAGGAAACTGTTTTTT
few	TRBV10-3	NA	TRBJ2-1	14	CAISDTSSYNEQFF	TGTGCCATCAGTGACACAAGCTCCTACAATGAGCAGTTCTTC
few	TRBV12-3/TRBV12-4	NA	TRBJ1-2	15	CASSRAGEVDYGYTF	TGTGCCAGCAGTCGGGCAGGGGAGGTCGACTATGGCTACACCTTC
many	TRBV27	NA	TRBJ1-2	14	CASSLDGINYGYTF	TGTGCCAGCAGTTTAGACGGAATTAACTATGGCTACACCTTC
many	TRBV5-1	TRBD1	TRBJ2-7	13	CASSRDRVYEQYF	TGCGCCAGCAGCCGAGACAGGGTCTACGAGCAGTACTTC
few	TRBV5-1	NA	TRBJ2-7	13	CASRPGASYEQYF	TGCGCCAGCAGGCCAGGAGCCTCCTACGAGCAGTACTTC
NA	TRBV7-2	NA	TRBJ2-3	15	CASSLGAVSTDTQYF	TGTGCCAGCAGCTTAGGGGCGGTGAGCACAGATACGCAGTATTTT
NA	TRBV4-1	NA	TRBJ1-5	16	CASSQDRRQIGQPQHF	TGCGCCAGCAGCCAAGATCGCCGACAGATCGGTCAGCCCCAGCATTTT
few	TRBV20-1	NA	TRBJ2-7	14	CSARFLDASYEQYF	TGCAGTGCTAGGTTTTTGGACGCTTCCTACGAGCAGTACTTC
few	TRBV28	NA	TRBJ2-3	14	CASRNPRGSDTQYF	TGTGCCAGCAGAAACCCCCGGGGTTCAGATACGCAGTATTTT
few	TRBV11-3	TRBD1	TRBJ2-1	15	CASSLRGTGGNEQFF	TGTGCCAGCAGCTTAAGGGGGACAGGGGGCAATGAGCAGTTCTTC
NA	TRBV4-2	NA	TRBJ2-7	13	CASSQSPGSEQYF	TGTGCCAGCAGCCAGAGCCCAGGGTCCGAGCAGTACTTC
few	TRBV12-3/TRBV12-4	NA	TRBJ1-6	14	CASSSQTSNSPLHF	TGTGCCAGCAGCTCACAGACAAGCAATTCACCCCTCCACTTT